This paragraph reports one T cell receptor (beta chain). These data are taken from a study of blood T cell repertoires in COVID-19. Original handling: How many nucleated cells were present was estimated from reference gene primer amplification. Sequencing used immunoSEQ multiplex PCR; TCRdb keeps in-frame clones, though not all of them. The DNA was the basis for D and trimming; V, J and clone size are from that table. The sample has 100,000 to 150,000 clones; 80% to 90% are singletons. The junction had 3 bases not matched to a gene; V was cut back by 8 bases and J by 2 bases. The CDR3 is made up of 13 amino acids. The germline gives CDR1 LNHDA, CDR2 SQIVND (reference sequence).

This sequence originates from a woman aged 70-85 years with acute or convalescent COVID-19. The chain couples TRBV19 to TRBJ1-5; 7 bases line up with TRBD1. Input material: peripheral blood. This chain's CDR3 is CASGDSRNQPQHF. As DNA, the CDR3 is TGTGCCAGTGGGGACAGCCGCAATCAGCCCCAGCATTTT.